One sample yielded the 7 T cell receptor beta chains listed below, sequenced in a study of T cell changes during pregnancy in multiple sclerosis. Assay: immunoSEQ multiplex PCR; the TCRdb copy retains only in-frame clones and omits some. The profile shows 65,000 to 90,000 clones, nearly 95% of them singletons. The sequencing used CD4+ T cells from peripheral blood mononuclear cells, collected after pregnancy. These receptors were taken from a female donor with multiple sclerosis, enrolled in a pregnancy study.

This clone has a handful of counts. The V call is TRBV6-4, the J call TRBJ1-3; TRBD1 matches 9 bases. The V and J ends lost 4 bases and 2 bases, in that order; junction bases with no gene match: 6. CDR3 size: 16 residues. From germline, CDR1 is MRHNA and CDR2 SNTAGT. CDR3 nucleotide sequence: TGTGCCAGCAGTGTCAGGACAGGGGAGGCTGGAAACACCATATATTTT. Its protein is CASSVRTGEAGNTIYF.

The chain couples TRBV10-3 to TRBJ2-5; tentatively, D is TRBD2 (7 bases). Germline loops: CDR1 ENHRY, CDR2 SYGVKD. Trimming removed 3 bases at V and 5 bases at J, with 10 bases between. CDR3 size: 13 residues. The CDR3 protein is CAISEEGGETQYF. The CDR3 coding sequence is TGTGCCATCAGTGAAGAGGGGGGGGAGACCCAGTACTTC.

This chain joins TRBV11-2 and TRBJ1-2; TRBD1 aligns across 9 bases. Per the germline V gene, CDR1 is SGHAT and CDR2 is FQNNGV. The CDR3 runs 16 residues. V shed 5 bases, J shed 7 bases, and the junction held 14 bases outside the gene matches. The CDR3 DNA reads TGTGCCAGCAGCCCCAGGGAGGACAGGGGCGCTACTGGCTACACCTTC. Translating gives CASSPREDRGATGYTF. Supplemented by reference TRBV11-2 and TRBJ1-2, the full variable domain reads EAGVAQSPRYKIIEKRQSVAFWCNPISGHATLYWYQQILGQGPKLLIQFQNNGVVDDSQLPKDRFSAERLKGVDSTLKIQPAKLEDSAVYLCASSPREDRGATGYTFGSGTRLTVV.

This clone appeared a single time. The rearrangement links TRBV29-1 to TRBJ2-2, with a tentative D call TRBD2 (6 bases). Germline V gene lookup returns CDR1 SQVTM and CDR2 ANQGSEA. This CDR3 has 13 residues. Trimming cost V 6 bases and J 6 bases, with 14 bases left between them. Written as DNA, the CDR3 is TGCAGCGTCGGCGGGGTTTCGTCCGGGGAGCTGTTTTTT. This translates into CSVGGVSSGELFF.

This clone was picked up one time. The rearrangement links TRBV18 to TRBJ1-5; no firm D call. V shed 2 bases and J shed 7 bases, with 18 bases lying between them. The germline V gene encodes CDR1 KGHSH and CDR2 LQKENI. The CDR3 consists of 16 residues. The CDR3 loop reads CASSPRGRERYQPQHF. The CDR3 DNA reads as TGTGCCAGCTCACCAAGAGGGCGAGAACGTTACCAGCCCCAGCATTTT. The complete variable domain, with remaining parts taken from reference TRBV18 and TRBJ1-5, reads NAGVMQNPRHLVRRRGQEARLRCSPMKGHSHVYWYRQLPEEGLKFMVYLQKENIIDESGMPKERFSAEFPKEGPSILRIQQVVRGDSAAYFCASSPRGRERYQPQHFGDGTRLSIL.

The rearrangement links TRBV30 to TRBJ2-3; D is ambiguous. The CDR3 consists of 14 residues. Germline V lookup: CDR1 GTSNPN, CDR2 SVGIG (reference sequence). V was pared by 6 bases and J by 0 bases, with 13 bases between. CDR3: CACGEGLSTDTQYF. DNA of the CDR3: TGTGCCTGTGGAGAAGGCCTGAGCACAGATACGCAGTATTTT. The full variable domain, with the rest looked up from reference TRBV30 and TRBJ2-3, is SQTIHQWPATLVQPVGSPLSLECTVEGTSNPNLYWYRQAAGRGLQLLFYSVGIGQISSEVPQNLSASRPQDRQFILSSKKLLLSDSGFYLCACGEGLSTDTQYFGPGTRLTVL.

This sequence joins TRBV5-1 and TRBJ1-1; 9 nucleotides agree with TRBD1. Per germline, CDR1 SGHRS and CDR2 YFSETQ. V lost 4 bases, J lost 4 bases, and 5 bases stayed unmatched. The CDR3 sequence is 14 residues long. The CDR3 nucleotides are TGCGCCAGCAGCCCGACAGGGGGATCCACTGAAGCTTTCTTT. Residues: CASSPTGGSTEAFF. Filled out from reference TRBV5-1 and TRBJ1-1, the complete variable domain reads KAGVTQTPRYLIKTRGQQVTLSCSPISGHRSVSWYQQTPGQGLQFLFEYFSETQRNKGNFPGRFSGRQFSNSRSEMNVSTLELGDSALYLCASSPTGGSTEAFFGQGTRLTVV.